Following are 28 T cell receptor beta chains from one sample sequenced in a study of early T cells in non-severe SARS-CoV-2 infection. TCRdb re-analysed the 5' RACE reads in MiXCR, keeping a single row per CDR3 protein. The repertoire holds approximately 46,000 distinct CDR3 sequences, almost 9.5% seen once, with about 15% in the top ten. Source material: whole blood. The origin of the receptors is an adult who was a healthcare worker with PCR-confirmed SARS-CoV-2 infection or an uninfected control (not recorded which).

Ten or more counts support this clonotype. The J gene is TRBJ1-2, the V gene TRBV30; TRBD1 aligns across 8 bases. The CDR3 is 13 amino acids. Germline CDR1 and CDR2: GTSNPN and SVGIG (reference sequence). The ends lost 0 bases at V and 4 bases at J; junction bases unmatched: 1. DNA for the CDR3: TGTGCCTGGAGTGTAGACAGGGGCTATGGCTACACCTTC. Protein product: CAWSVDRGYGYTF.

This chain connects TRBV4-3 to TRBJ2-7; D might be TRBD2 (5 bases). The CDR3 is 14 residues long. Germline loops: CDR1 LGHNA, CDR2 YSLEER. V shed 4 bases and J shed 2 bases, with 12 bases lying between them. CDR3 nucleotide sequence: TGCGCCAGCAGCCTCCAAGGCGGGCCCTACGAGCAGTACTTC. Translated, it gives CASSLQGGPYEQYF.

The chain carries TRBV11-2 and TRBJ2-1; either TRBD1 or TRBD2 may supply D (5 bases each). CDR1 SGHAT and CDR2 FQNNGV come from the germline V gene. The germline V and J ends were trimmed by 5 bases and 0 bases, with 8 bases remaining between them. The CDR3 loop spans 14 amino acids. CDR3 residues: CASSPGTSYNEQFF. DNA of the CDR3: TGTGCCAGCAGCCCAGGGACCTCCTACAATGAGCAGTTCTTC. The full variable domain, rest sourced from reference TRBV11-2 and TRBJ2-1, is EAGVAQSPRYKIIEKRQSVAFWCNPISGHATLYWYQQILGQGPKLLIQFQNNGVVDDSQLPKDRFSAERLKGVDSTLKIQPAKLEDSAVYLCASSPGTSYNEQFFGPGTRLTVL.

At least ten counts were recorded for this clonotype. The rearrangement links TRBV7-6 to TRBJ1-4; D is perhaps TRBD1 (5 bases). Trimming took off 4 bases at V and 5 bases at J, with 14 bases between the two ends. Germline V lookup: CDR1 SGHVS, CDR2 FNYEAQ. CDR3 size: 15 residues. The CDR3 spells CASSSAGNTNEKLFF. The CDR3 DNA is TGTGCCAGCAGCTCGGCAGGGAATACAAATGAAAAACTGTTTTTT.

The rearrangement joins TRBV12-3 or TRBV12-4 to TRBJ2-7; the match to TRBD2 covers 12 bases. CDR3 length: 18 residues. V was clipped by 1 base and J by 5 bases; unmatched bases: 12. CDR3 loop: CASSLVATSGRVSHEQYF. CDR3 nucleotide sequence: TGTGCCAGCAGTTTAGTCGCGACTAGCGGGAGAGTAAGCCACGAGCAGTACTTC.

This clonotype was seen at least ten times. The chain links TRBV5-5 to TRBJ1-2; D might be TRBD1 (6 bases). This CDR3 spans 14 amino acids. Per the germline V gene, CDR1 is SGHKS and CDR2 is YYEKEE (reference sequence). Trimming shortened V by 1 base and J by 1 base, and 8 bases separated the two germline ends. The CDR3 DNA reads TGTGCCAGCAGCTTGTTACAGGGTAACTATGGCTACACCTTC. Its translation: CASSLLQGNYGYTF.

This clonotype was picked up many times. CDR3 coding DNA: TGCGCCAGCAGAAGGGTCGGCGATTCACCCCTCCACTTT. This codes for CASRRVGDSPLHF. The rearrangement uses TRBV4-3 and TRBJ1-6; D not certain. The CDR3 contains 13 residues. CDR1 and CDR2 (germline): LGHNA, YSLEER. The V end was cut by 6 bases, the J end by 8 bases, with 11 bases between.

The rearrangement joins TRBV7-6 to TRBJ2-3; TRBD2 agrees at 7 bases. CDR1 and CDR2 (germline): SGHVS, FNYEAQ. The CDR3 covers 15 residues. V shed 3 bases, J shed 6 bases, and the junction held 9 bases outside the gene matches. The CDR3 is CASSFGGSRQDTQYF. In nucleotides, the CDR3 is TGTGCCAGCAGCTTTGGCGGGAGCCGTCAGGATACGCAGTATTTT.

In this sample, this clonotype turned up many times. The gene calls are TRBV11-3 and TRBJ2-1; 8 bases map to TRBD2. This CDR3 has 11 amino acids. Per germline, CDR1 SGHNT and CDR2 YENEEA. J gave up 15 bases and V 2 bases, and 3 bases lay outside the gene matches. The CDR3 loop reads CASSLFREGFF. The CDR3 DNA sequence: TGTGCCAGCAGCTTATTCCGGGAGGGGTTCTTC. The full variable domain, with the rest looked up from reference TRBV11-3 and TRBJ2-1, is EAGVVQSPRYKIIEKKQPVAFWCNPISGHNTLYWYLQNLGQGPELLIRYENEEAVDDSQLPKDRFSAERLKGVDSTLKIQPAELGDSAVYLCASSLFREGFFGPGTRLTVL.

This clonotype showed up many times. The chain combines TRBV29-1 with TRBJ2-3, with 9 positions matching TRBD2. The junction had 7 bases not matched to a gene; V was cut back by 2 bases and J by 4 bases. CDR1 and CDR2 (germline): SQVTM, ANQGSEA. The CDR3 length is 15 residues. This CDR3 is CSVERAGGLSDTQYF. CDR3 nucleotide sequence: TGCAGCGTTGAAAGGGCGGGAGGGCTGTCAGATACGCAGTATTTT.

This clonotype was seen many times. This chain connects TRBV7-2 to TRBJ2-1; 9 positions agree with TRBD2. CDR1 and CDR2 (germline): SGHTA, FQGNSA. The CDR3 loop spans 16 amino acids. The J segment lost 4 bases and the V segment lost 1 base, leaving 5 bases of the junction unmatched. The CDR3 protein is CASSLDGTSRYNEQFF. DNA for the CDR3: TGTGCCAGCAGCTTAGATGGGACTAGCAGGTACAATGAGCAGTTCTTC.

This clonotype came up a few times. The chain recombines TRBV20-1 with TRBJ2-1, with TRBD1 as a possible D gene (7 bases). CDR3 length: 13 residues. CDR1 and CDR2 (germline): DFQATT, SNEGSKA (reference sequence). In DNA, the CDR3 is TGCAGCCTCCAGGGGGGATCCTACAATGAGCAGTTCTTC. Translating gives CSLQGGSYNEQFF.

This clonotype was observed many times. The rearrangement uses TRBV27 and TRBJ1-5, with no clear D. Deletions cut 5 bases from V and 4 bases from J, with 12 bases between. Germline assignment: CDR1 MNHEY and CDR2 SMNVEV (reference sequence). The CDR3 contains 14 residues. The CDR3 reads CASSTRRENQPQHF. The CDR3 DNA sequence: TGTGCCAGCAGTACCCGACGAGAAAATCAGCCCCAGCATTTT.

This clonotype has a count of ten or more. The J gene is TRBJ1-6, the V gene TRBV20-1; the D is unclear. Germline assignment: CDR1 DFQATT and CDR2 SNEGSKA (reference sequence). CDR3 length: 13 residues. The V and J ends lost 1 base and 18 bases respectively, with 19 bases between them. The CDR3 sequence is CSARGSGSDRRHF. The CDR3 region has the DNA TGCAGTGCTAGAGGCAGTGGGTCGGATCGTCGCCACTTT.

This clonotype was counted many times. The gene calls are TRBV18 and TRBJ2-1; unclear D gene. Germline lookup yields CDR1 KGHSH and CDR2 LQKENI. CDR3 length: 14 amino acids. V was clipped by 5 bases and J by 6 bases, with 14 bases between them. The CDR3 region is CASSLPQSGNEQFF. CDR3 bases: TGTGCCAGCTCATTACCACAGTCTGGCAATGAGCAGTTCTTC.

This clonotype was seen at least ten times. The V gene is TRBV6-1, the J gene TRBJ2-3, with 7 positions matching TRBD2. The V gene end was trimmed by 3 bases and the J gene end by 1 base; junction bases not matched to a gene: 7. The germline V gene encodes CDR1 MNHNS and CDR2 SASEGT. There are 16 residues in the CDR3. DNA of the CDR3: TGTGCCAGCAGTGATTGGGGCGGGAGCGGCACAGATACGCAGTATTTT. It codes for CASSDWGGSGTDTQYF.

A few counts support this clonotype. This chain connects TRBV4-3 to TRBJ2-1, with 12 bases fitting TRBD1. CDR3 size: 16 residues. Germline V gene lookup returns CDR1 LGHNA and CDR2 YSLEER. The J segment lost 9 bases and the V segment lost 0 bases, leaving 6 bases of the junction unmatched. The CDR3 coding sequence is TGCGCCAGCAGCCAAGATTTGGGACAGGGGGCGGTTGAGCAGTTCTTC. Its protein is CASSQDLGQGAVEQFF.

There are many counts of this clonotype. The gene calls are TRBV4-2 and TRBJ2-1, with TRBD1 matching 7 bases. The germline V gene encodes CDR1 LGHNA and CDR2 YNFKEQ. V was clipped by 3 bases and J by 2 bases; unmatched bases: 10. CDR3 length: 17 amino acids. CDR3 DNA: TGTGCCAGCAGCCAGAAGGGACAGTCTCTCGCCTACAATGAGCAGTTCTTC. As protein: CASSQKGQSLAYNEQFF.

Only a few counts were recorded for this clonotype. V usage is TRBV7-2 and J usage is TRBJ2-7, with no clear D. V lost 2 bases, J lost 5 bases, and 10 bases lay in between. CDR1 is SGHTA and CDR2 is FQGNSA in the germline V gene. This CDR3 contains 13 residues. The CDR3 DNA is TGTGCCAGCAGCTTAACGGCCTGGGACGAGCAGTACTTC. This gives the protein CASSLTAWDEQYF.

This clonotype was detected many times. The chain uses TRBV11-2 and TRBJ2-1; TRBD2 matches 8 bases. This CDR3 comprises 18 residues. Per germline, CDR1 SGHAT and CDR2 FQNNGV. V dropped 4 bases and J dropped 0; count of bases not matched to a gene: 11. CDR3 protein: CASSSFAGGLSSYNEQFF. The CDR3 DNA follows: TGTGCCAGCAGCTCCTTCGCGGGAGGACTTAGCTCCTACAATGAGCAGTTCTTC.

This clonotype was seen only a few times. J is TRBJ1-1 and V is TRBV4-3, with D unclear. CDR3 length equals 15 residues. V was pared by 0 bases and J by 1 base, with 9 bases between. CDR1 and CDR2 (germline): LGHNA, YSLEER. The CDR3 is CASSQDQAGNTEAFF. The CDR3, as DNA: TGCGCCAGCAGCCAAGATCAGGCCGGGAACACTGAAGCTTTCTTT.

Many counts were recorded for this clonotype. The chain links TRBV13 to TRBJ2-7, with D perhaps assigned TRBD1 or TRBD2 (5 bases each). Trimming stripped 0 bases from V and 0 bases from J, with 9 bases between. The CDR3 spans 15 residues. Germline CDR1 and CDR2: PRHDT and FYEKMQ (reference sequence). The DNA of the CDR3 is TGTGCCAGCAGCTTAGGCGGGACGGCCTCCTACGAGCAGTACTTC. It codes for CASSLGGTASYEQYF.

This clonotype was detected ten times or more. V and J are TRBV28 and TRBJ1-4; 7 nucleotides match TRBD1. V lost 3 bases, J lost 6 bases, and 10 bases stayed unmatched. The CDR3 spans 16 residues. The germline gives CDR1 MDHEN, CDR2 SYDVKM. CDR3 DNA: TGTGCCAGCAGTTTTCCTACCGGAGGGGGCGATGAAAAACTGTTTTTT. This gives the protein CASSFPTGGGDEKLFF.

This clonotype was recorded many times. The chain recombines TRBV29-1 with TRBJ1-2, with a weak D call TRBD1 (6 bases). Trimming shortened V by 8 bases and J by 7 bases, and 20 bases separated the two germline ends. There are 13 residues in the CDR3. In germline, CDR1 is SQVTM, CDR2 ANQGSEA. CDR3 amino acids: CSNDELAGVGYTF. The CDR3 DNA is TGCAGCAACGACGAGTTGGCAGGGGTTGGCTACACCTTC.

This clonotype was seen ten or more times. This sequence joins TRBV4-3 and TRBJ2-3; no firm D call. The CDR3 contains 12 residues. In germline, CDR1 is LGHNA, CDR2 YSLEER. The germline V and J ends were trimmed by 5 bases and 2 bases, with 5 bases remaining between them. The CDR3 bases are TGCGCCAGCAGCAAGGACACAGATACGCAGTATTTT. Protein sequence: CASSKDTDTQYF.

Only a few counts were recorded for this clonotype. J is TRBJ2-1 and V is TRBV5-4; D assignment may be TRBD1 or TRBD2 (6 bases each). CDR1 is SGHNT and CDR2 is YYREEE in the germline V gene (reference sequence). This CDR3 is 16 amino acids long. V was clipped by 2 bases and J by 5 bases, with 17 bases between them. The CDR3 region is CASSFARGGINNEQFF. DNA for the CDR3: TGTGCCAGCAGCTTCGCGCGAGGGGGGATAAACAATGAGCAGTTCTTC.

This clonotype was counted at least ten times. The CDR3 region has the DNA TGCGCCAGCAGCCAGGACAGGAGGAACACCGGGGAGCTGTTTTTT. This encodes CASSQDRRNTGELFF. The chain is built from TRBV4-1 and TRBJ2-2, with 7 nucleotides matching TRBD1. CDR3 length: 15 amino acids. Germline V lookup: CDR1 MGHRA, CDR2 YSYEKL. J gave up 1 base and V 3 bases, and 2 bases lay outside the gene matches.

This clonotype was recorded at least ten times. V gene TRBV28 combines with J gene TRBJ1-1; no clear D gene. V was shortened by 6 bases and J by 0 bases, with 8 bases between the two germline ends. Germline-derived CDR1 and CDR2 are MDHEN and SYDVKM. The CDR3 totals 13 residues. The CDR3 DNA reads TGTGCCAGCAGCTGGTGGGTGAACACTGAAGCTTTCTTT. Its protein product is CASSWWVNTEAFF. Supplemented by reference TRBV28 and TRBJ1-1, the full variable domain reads DVKVTQSSRYLVKRTGEKVFLECVQDMDHENMFWYRQDPGLGLRLIYFSYDVKMKEKGDIPEGYSVSREKKERFSLILESASTNQTSMYLCASSWWVNTEAFFGQGTRLTVV.